Listed below are T cell receptor beta chains from one sample, sequenced in a study of blood T cells in healthy people across ages. TCRdb itself ran the 5' RACE reads through MiXCR, one entry per CDR3 protein. The repertoire holds approximately 1.5 million distinct CDR3 sequences, approximately 43% seen once, with approximately 4% in the top ten. The sample was blood. Receptors originate from a young woman in good health. CDR3s include the opening cysteine and the closing phenylalanine or tryptophan. D genes are given only for firm matches. Some rows mark clone size as missing; the rest say once, few, many or name a class of expanded clone.

j_call v_call clone_size d_call cdr3_nt cdr3_aa
TRBJ2-3 TRBV4-3 NA NA TGCGCCAGCAGCCAAGAAAATGGAATTAGCACAGATACGCAGTATTTT CASSQENGISTDTQYF
TRBJ1-2 TRBV21-1 NA NA TGTGCCAGCAGCAAAGGGACAGGGGGCCGAGCGAATGGCTACACCTTC CASSKGTGGRANGYTF
TRBJ2-5 TRBV12-3/TRBV12-4 NA TRBD2 TGTGCCGGCAGTTTAGGGCGGGAGGGTTACAATGAGCAGTACTTC CAGSLGREGYNEQYF
TRBJ2-6 TRBV4-3 NA NA TGCGCCAGCAGCCAAGACTCAGGGCGAGGGGCCAACGTCCTGACTTTC CASSQDSGRGANVLTF
TRBJ2-6 TRBV6-2/TRBV6-3 NA NA TGTGCCAGCAGCCAGCCCCTTTATTCTGGGGCCAACGTCCTGACTTTC CASSQPLYSGANVLTF
TRBJ2-1 TRBV11-2 NA TRBD2 TGTGCCAGCAGCAACTCGGGGGAGGGATCCTACAATGAGCAGTTCTTC CASSNSGEGSYNEQFF
TRBJ1-6 TRBV19 once NA TGTGCCAGTAGCTACGCATTTTGGGACAATAATTCACCCCTCCACTTT CASSYAFWDNNSPLHF
TRBJ1-4 TRBV20-1 NA NA TGCAGTGCTGCGCCGACCGGTAATGAAAAACTGTTTTTT CSAAPTGNEKLFF
TRBJ2-7 TRBV27 NA TRBD2 TGTGCCAGCAGTCACGGACTAGCGGGAGACGAGCAGTACTTC CASSHGLAGDEQYF
TRBJ2-7 TRBV3-1 NA NA TGTGCCAGCAGCCAAGCGAGCTTCCGCGAGCAGTACTTC CASSQASFREQYF
TRBJ1-5 TRBV6-2/TRBV6-3 few NA TGTGCCAGCAGTTACTTTGGAGAACAGCCCCAGCATTTT CASSYFGEQPQHF
TRBJ1-5 TRBV7-2 few NA TGTGCCAGCAGCTTAGACAAGTATAGCAATCAGCCCCAGCATTTT CASSLDKYSNQPQHF
TRBJ2-7 TRBV5-6 NA TRBD2 TGTGCCAGCAGAGTCTACCCCTGGGAGAGCGGGGAAAACGAGCAGTACTTC CASRVYPWESGENEQYF
TRBJ1-5 TRBV15 few TRBD1 TGTGCCACCAGCAGGGCCCCCGGGACAGGGAATCAGCCCCAGCATTTT CATSRAPGTGNQPQHF
TRBJ2-3 TRBV7-2 NA NA TGTGCCAGCAGCTTAGCTGCGGAAATAGATACGCAGTATTTT CASSLAAEIDTQYF
TRBJ1-2 TRBV4-3 NA NA TGCGCCAGCAGCCAAGATTACGGACGAGTAGCTAACTATGGCTACACCTTC CASSQDYGRVANYGYTF
TRBJ2-1 TRBV20-1 few TRBD2 TGCAGTGCTGGAATGCGGGGGAGCTCCTACAATGAGCAGTTCTTC CSAGMRGSSYNEQFF
TRBJ1-5 TRBV7-2 NA NA TGTGCCAGCAGCCCACGGAGTAGCAATCAGCCCCAGCATTTT CASSPRSSNQPQHF
TRBJ2-2 TRBV28 NA TRBD2 TGTGTCAGCAGCTCCTTTCCCCATAGCGGGCACGACACCGGGGAGCTGTTTTTT CVSSSFPHSGHDTGELFF
TRBJ2-7 TRBV4-1 few NA TGCGCCAGCAGCCAAGTATTTCCGACGGCCACGAGGGGGGCTTACGAGCAGTACTTC CASSQVFPTATRGAYEQYF
TRBJ2-3 TRBV12-3/TRBV12-4 NA NA TGTGCCAGCAGTGTAACCGGGACCTACCAAACGCAGTATTTT CASSVTGTYQTQYF
TRBJ1-1 TRBV20-1 NA NA TGCAGTGCTAGAGGCAGAACGGTCGACACTGAAGCTTTCTTT CSARGRTVDTEAFF
TRBJ1-4 TRBV10-3 few TRBD1 TGTGCCATCAGTGCAGGGACAGCAACTAATGAAAAACTGTTTTTT CAISAGTATNEKLFF
TRBJ2-7 TRBV4-1 few NA TGCGCCAGCAGCCAAAGACTTACAGGGTTCTTCTACGAGCAGTACTTC CASSQRLTGFFYEQYF
TRBJ2-7 TRBV20-1 NA TRBD2 TGCAGTGCTAGAGATCATAGAAGCGGGGACTACAATGAGCAGTACTTC CSARDHRSGDYNEQYF
TRBJ1-1 TRBV12-3/TRBV12-4 NA TRBD1 TGTGCCAGCAGCAAAAGCCGACAGGGAGAAACTGAAGCTTTCTTT CASSKSRQGETEAFF
TRBJ2-5 TRBV2 NA NA TGTGCCAGCAGGTCCATTCTAGGGATATTAGAGACCCAGTACTTC CASRSILGILETQYF
TRBJ2-1 TRBV27 many TRBD1 TGTGCCAGCAGACTATCTCCGGGACAGGTTCGCAATGAGCAGTTCTTC CASRLSPGQVRNEQFF
TRBJ2-6 TRBV6-6 few NA TGTGCCAGCAGGCATGACGGGTCCTCTGGGGCCAACGTCCTGACTTTC CASRHDGSSGANVLTF
TRBJ2-3 TRBV5-8 NA NA TGTGCCAGCAGCTTGGGGTCGTCCCCTTATACGCAGTATTTT CASSLGSSPYTQYF
TRBJ1-5 TRBV24-1 once NA TGTGCCACCAGTGGTCGACAGAATCAGCCCCAGCATTTT CATSGRQNQPQHF
TRBJ2-3 TRBV20-1 few NA TGCAGTGCCCAAAAAGAGGGGACTTTCCTCCCGGATACGCAGTATTTT CSAQKEGTFLPDTQYF
TRBJ2-1 TRBV29-1 few NA TGCAGCGTTGAAATCCCCTCCTACAATGAGCAGTTCTTC CSVEIPSYNEQFF
TRBJ2-7 TRBV9 few NA TGTGCCAGCAGCGTAGATCCAGGCATTACACGAAATGAGCAGTACTTC CASSVDPGITRNEQYF
TRBJ2-3 TRBV4-1 NA TRBD1 TGCGCCAGCAGCCAAAGTCGGGACAGGGGCATAGATACGCAGTATTTT CASSQSRDRGIDTQYF
TRBJ1-3 TRBV4-3 few TRBD1 TGCGCCAGCAGCCAAGATCAGGGGGCTGGAAACACCATATATTTT CASSQDQGAGNTIYF
TRBJ2-1 TRBV20-1 NA TRBD2 TGCAGTGCTAGAGGACTAGCGCAACTTCACTCCTACAATGAGCAGTTCTTC CSARGLAQLHSYNEQFF
TRBJ2-3 TRBV20-1 NA NA TGCAGTGCTAGAGGTACACTTCTCACAGATACGCAGTATTTT CSARGTLLTDTQYF
TRBJ2-2 TRBV5-5 NA NA TGTGCCAGCAGCTCAGGCAACCAGGGAGGAACCGGGGAGCTGTTTTTT CASSSGNQGGTGELFF
TRBJ2-1 TRBV20-1 few NA TGCAGTGCTAGACCTCTTTTCGAGCGGGCATACAATGAGCAGTTCTTC CSARPLFERAYNEQFF